Described below is a single T cell receptor (beta chain) sequence and its context. The V and J ends lost 3 bases and 8 bases respectively, with 19 bases between them. Germline CDR1 reads LNHDA; CDR2 reads SQIVND (reference sequence). This CDR3 is 15 amino acids long. These data come from a study of T cells after somatic rescue of genetic block. The data were produced by immunoSEQ multiplex PCR, yet TCRdb's version contains in-frame clones alone and is incomplete. In the table there are roughly 110,000 clones, 80% to 95% of which are singletons. The clonotype was recovered from a woman younger than 35. Material: peripheral blood mononuclear cells (PBMCs). The chain is built from TRBV19 and TRBJ1-2, with D hard to call. The CDR3 is CASSIGRQSVPGYTF. DNA for the CDR3: TGTGCCAGTAGTATCGGAAGGCAATCAGTCCCAGGCTACACCTTC.